The clone carrying this T cell receptor (beta chain) has just a few counts. This sample is part of a study of blood T cells in healthy people across ages. A J-beta primer mix and a sample-barcoded 5' primer were used in a second PCR of roughly 6 to 12 cycles. MiXCR, run by TCRdb on the 5' RACE reads, gives a single entry per CDR3 protein. The table lists 760,000 or so distinct CDR3 sequences, roughly 25% of them singletons, with under 10% in the top ten. The same data also went into a second study, on T cells of mothers and their children.

This sequence originates from a boy younger than 18 in good health. The sequenced sample was blood.

CDR3 bases: TGTGCCAGCAGCTTAGCCGGTCTCGAGCAGTACTTC. Protein: CASSLAGLEQYF. The rearrangement links TRBV11-2 to TRBJ2-7; D remains ambiguous. CDR3 length equals 12 residues. The V gene's germline CDR1 is SGHAT and CDR2 FQNNGV. Trimming pared 1 base from V and 6 bases from J, leaving 7 bases between.